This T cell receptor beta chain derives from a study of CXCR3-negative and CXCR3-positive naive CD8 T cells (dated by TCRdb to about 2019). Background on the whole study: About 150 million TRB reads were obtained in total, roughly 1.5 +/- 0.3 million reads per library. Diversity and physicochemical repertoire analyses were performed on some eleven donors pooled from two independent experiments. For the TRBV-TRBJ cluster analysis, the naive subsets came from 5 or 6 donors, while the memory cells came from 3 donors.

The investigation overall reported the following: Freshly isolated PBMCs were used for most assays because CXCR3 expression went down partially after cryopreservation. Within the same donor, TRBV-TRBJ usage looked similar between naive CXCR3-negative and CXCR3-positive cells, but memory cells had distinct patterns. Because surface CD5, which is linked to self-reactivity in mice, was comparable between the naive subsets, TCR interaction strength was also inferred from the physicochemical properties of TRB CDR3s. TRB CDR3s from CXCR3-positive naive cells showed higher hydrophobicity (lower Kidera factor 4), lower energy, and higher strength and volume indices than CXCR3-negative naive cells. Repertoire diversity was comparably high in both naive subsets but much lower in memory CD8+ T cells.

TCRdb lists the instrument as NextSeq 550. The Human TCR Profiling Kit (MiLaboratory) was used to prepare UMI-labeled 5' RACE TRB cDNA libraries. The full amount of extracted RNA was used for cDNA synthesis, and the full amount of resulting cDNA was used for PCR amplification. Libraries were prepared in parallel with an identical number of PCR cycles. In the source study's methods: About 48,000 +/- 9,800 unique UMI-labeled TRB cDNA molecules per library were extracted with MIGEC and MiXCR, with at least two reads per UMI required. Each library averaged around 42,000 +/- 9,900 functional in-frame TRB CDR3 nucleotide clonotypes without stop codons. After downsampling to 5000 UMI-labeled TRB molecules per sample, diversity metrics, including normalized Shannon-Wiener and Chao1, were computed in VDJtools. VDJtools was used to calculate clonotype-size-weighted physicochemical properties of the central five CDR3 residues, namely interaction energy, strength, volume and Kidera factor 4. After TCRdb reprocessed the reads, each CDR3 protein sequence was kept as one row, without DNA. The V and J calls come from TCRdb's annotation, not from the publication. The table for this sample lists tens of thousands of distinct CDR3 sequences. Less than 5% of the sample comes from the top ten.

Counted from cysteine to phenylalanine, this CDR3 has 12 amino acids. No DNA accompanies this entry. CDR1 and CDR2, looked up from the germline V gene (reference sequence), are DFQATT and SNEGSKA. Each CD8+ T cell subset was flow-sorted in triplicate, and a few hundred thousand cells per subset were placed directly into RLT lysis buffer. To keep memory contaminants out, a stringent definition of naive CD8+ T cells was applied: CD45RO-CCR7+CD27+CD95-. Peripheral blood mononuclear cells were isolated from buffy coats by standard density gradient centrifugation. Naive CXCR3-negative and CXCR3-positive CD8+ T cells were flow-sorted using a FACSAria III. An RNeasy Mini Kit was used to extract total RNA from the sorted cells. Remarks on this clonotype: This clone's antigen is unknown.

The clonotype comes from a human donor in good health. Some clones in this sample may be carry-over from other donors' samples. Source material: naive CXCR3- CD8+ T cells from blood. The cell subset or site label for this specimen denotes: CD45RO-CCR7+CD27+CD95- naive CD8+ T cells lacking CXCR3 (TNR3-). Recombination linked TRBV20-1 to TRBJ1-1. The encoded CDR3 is CSARLGLSEAFF.